Listed below are T cell receptor beta chains from one sample, sequenced in a study of blood T cell repertoires in COVID-19. Sequencing was performed with immunoSEQ multiplex PCR; in TCRdb, only in-frame clones are kept and a portion is missing. In the table there are 130,000 to 150,000 clones, around 82% of which are singletons. The sequencing sample was made of peripheral blood. All receptors derive from a man aged 55 to 70 with active or convalescent COVID-19. Both conserved end residues are trimmed from each CDR3. Fields, in order: CDR3 protein, V gene, J gene, CDR3 length.

CDR3aa: ASKRKGTGPPGANVLT; v_gene: TRBV9; j_gene: TRBJ2-6; len: 16
CDR3aa: AWTPGFWKNNSPLH; v_gene: TRBV30; j_gene: TRBJ1-6; len: 14
CDR3aa: ASSLGTGYRQPQH; v_gene: TRBV28; j_gene: TRBJ1-5; len: 13
CDR3aa: ASRHLLASRAKNIQY; v_gene: TRBV4-2; j_gene: TRBJ2-4; len: 15
CDR3aa: ASSPGRGGGYT; v_gene: TRBV5-6; j_gene: TRBJ1-2; len: 11
CDR3aa: ATSDLRGANTGELF; v_gene: TRBV24-1; j_gene: TRBJ2-2; len: 14
CDR3aa: ATLSGAYSTDTQY; v_gene: TRBV5-4; j_gene: TRBJ2-3; len: 13
CDR3aa: ASSESSSGNTIY; v_gene: TRBV9; j_gene: TRBJ1-3; len: 12
CDR3aa: ASSSEAGASEQY; v_gene: TRBV11-2; j_gene: TRBJ2-7; len: 12
CDR3aa: ASSLSDLGTQY; v_gene: TRBV12-3/TRBV12-4; j_gene: TRBJ2-5; len: 11
CDR3aa: ASSQLQTGTRT; v_gene: TRBV16; j_gene: TRBJ1-2; len: 11
CDR3aa: ASSLGGQGLREQY; v_gene: TRBV5-1; j_gene: TRBJ2-7; len: 13
CDR3aa: ASSLPGLVNTGELF; v_gene: TRBV5-6; j_gene: TRBJ2-2; len: 14
CDR3aa: AWTQGFNQPQH; v_gene: TRBV30; j_gene: TRBJ1-5; len: 11
CDR3aa: ASSQLRRAYGYT; v_gene: TRBV7-2; j_gene: TRBJ1-2; len: 12
CDR3aa: ASSQETGGANGELF; v_gene: TRBV3-1/TRBV3-2; j_gene: TRBJ2-2; len: 14
CDR3aa: ASTPPGKSLGYT; v_gene: TRBV19; j_gene: TRBJ1-2; len: 12
CDR3aa: VPDRAGPWDEQY; v_gene: TRBV3-1/TRBV3-2; j_gene: TRBJ2-7; len: 12
CDR3aa: ASSLDGGQGEKLF; v_gene: TRBV7-8; j_gene: TRBJ1-4; len: 13
CDR3aa: ATSRERTSVSYEQY; v_gene: TRBV15; j_gene: TRBJ2-7; len: 14
CDR3aa: ASSEATGSYNEQF; v_gene: TRBV2; j_gene: TRBJ2-1; len: 13
CDR3aa: ASSRLAGGETQY; v_gene: TRBV6-6; j_gene: TRBJ2-5; len: 12
CDR3aa: ASSRSGAGGGEQF; v_gene: TRBV19; j_gene: TRBJ2-1; len: 13
CDR3aa: ASSEDWGAIVQTQY; v_gene: TRBV6-1; j_gene: TRBJ2-5; len: 14
CDR3aa: ASSPPPGLAGRSSYNEQF; v_gene: TRBV18; j_gene: TRBJ2-1; len: 18